This TCR beta chain was sequenced in a study of blood T cells in healthy people across ages. Study results and caveats: Estimates of diversity drawn from one million T cells were considered underestimates.

Combining a sample-barcoded 5' primer with a J-beta primer mix, a second PCR ran for roughly 7 to 12 cycles. Carrying 12 random nucleotides, a template-switch adaptor labeled each individual cDNA molecule. TCRdb called the 5' RACE reads again in MiXCR, with one record for every CDR3 protein. The top ten hold less than 25% of the sample, which has more than 550,000 distinct CDR3 sequences, roughly 20% seen once. Concerning this clonotype itself: Its antigen is as yet unknown.

The length of the CDR3 is 14 residues. Trimming pared 3 bases from V and 4 bases from J, leaving 15 bases between. Germline CDR1 is SQVTM and CDR2 is ANQGSEA. The material sequenced was blood. The TCR comes from a man aged 65 to 85 in good health. The V call is TRBV29-1, the J call TRBJ1-2; weak D call: TRBD1 (6 bases). Here the CDR3 DNA reads TGCAGCGTTGATCGTACAGGGATAGGCTATGGCTACACCTTC. This codes for CSVDRTGIGYGYTF.